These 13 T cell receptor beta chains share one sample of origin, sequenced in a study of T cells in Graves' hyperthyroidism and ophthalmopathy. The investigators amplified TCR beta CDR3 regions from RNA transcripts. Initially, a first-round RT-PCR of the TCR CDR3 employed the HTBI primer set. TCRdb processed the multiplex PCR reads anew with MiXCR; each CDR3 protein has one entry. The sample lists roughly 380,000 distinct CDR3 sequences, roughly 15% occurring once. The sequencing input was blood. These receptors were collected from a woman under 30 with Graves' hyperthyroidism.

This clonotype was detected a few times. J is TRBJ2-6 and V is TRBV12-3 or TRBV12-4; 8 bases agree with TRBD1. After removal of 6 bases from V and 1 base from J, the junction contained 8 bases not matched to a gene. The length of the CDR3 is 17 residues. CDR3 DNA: TGTGCCAGCAGAGGACAGGGAAGGGAGTCTGGGGCCAACGTCCTGACTTTC. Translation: CASRGQGRESGANVLTF.

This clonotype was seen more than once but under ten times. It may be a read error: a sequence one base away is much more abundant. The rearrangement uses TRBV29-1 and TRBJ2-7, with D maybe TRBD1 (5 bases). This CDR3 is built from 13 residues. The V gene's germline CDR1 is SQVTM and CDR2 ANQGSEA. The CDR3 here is CNVEGSGYGEQYF. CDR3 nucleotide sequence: TGCAACGTTGAAGGGTCAGGGTACGGCGAGCAGTACTTC.

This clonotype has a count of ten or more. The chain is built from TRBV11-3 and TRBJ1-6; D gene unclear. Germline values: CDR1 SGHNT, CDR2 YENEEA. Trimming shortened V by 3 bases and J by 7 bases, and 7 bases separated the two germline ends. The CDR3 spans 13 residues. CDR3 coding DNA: TGTGCCAGCAGCTTCCCCGGGAATTCACCCCTCCACTTT. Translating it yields CASSFPGNSPLHF.

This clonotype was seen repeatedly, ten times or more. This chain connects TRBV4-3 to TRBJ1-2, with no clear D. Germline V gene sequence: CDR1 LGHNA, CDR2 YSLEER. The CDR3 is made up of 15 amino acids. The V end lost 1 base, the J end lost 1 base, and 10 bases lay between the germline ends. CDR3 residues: CASSQAWGSNYGYTF. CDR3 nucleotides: TGCGCCAGCAGCCAAGCCTGGGGAAGTAACTATGGCTACACCTTC.

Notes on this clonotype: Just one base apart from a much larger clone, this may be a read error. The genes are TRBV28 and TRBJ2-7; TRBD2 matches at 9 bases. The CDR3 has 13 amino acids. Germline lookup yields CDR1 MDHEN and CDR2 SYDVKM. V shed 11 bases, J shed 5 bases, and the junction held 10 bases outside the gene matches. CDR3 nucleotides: TGTGCCGGCTCTGCTAGCGGGACCCACGAGCAGTACTTC. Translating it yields CAGSASGTHEQYF.

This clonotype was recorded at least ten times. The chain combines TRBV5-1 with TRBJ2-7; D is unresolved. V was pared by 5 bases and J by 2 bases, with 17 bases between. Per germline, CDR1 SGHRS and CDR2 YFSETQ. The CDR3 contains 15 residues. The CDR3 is CASSEMAEAAYEQYF. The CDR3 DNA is TGCGCCAGCAGTGAAATGGCAGAGGCGGCCTACGAGCAGTACTTC.

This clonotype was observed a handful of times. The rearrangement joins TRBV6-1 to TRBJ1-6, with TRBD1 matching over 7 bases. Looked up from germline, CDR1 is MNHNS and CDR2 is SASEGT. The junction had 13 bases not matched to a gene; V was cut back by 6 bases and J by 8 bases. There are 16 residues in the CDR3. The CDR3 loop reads CASRADREIGHSPLHF. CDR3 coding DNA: TGTGCCAGCAGAGCTGACAGGGAAATCGGTCATTCACCCCTCCACTTT.

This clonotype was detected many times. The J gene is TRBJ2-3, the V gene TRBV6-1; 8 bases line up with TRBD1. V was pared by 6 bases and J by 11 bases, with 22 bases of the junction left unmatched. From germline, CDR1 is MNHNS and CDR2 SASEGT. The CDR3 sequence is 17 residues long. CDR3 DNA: TGTGCCAGCAGATCGGGCCCGGGACAGGCGGTTTTTAAGGAGCAGTATTTT. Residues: CASRSGPGQAVFKEQYF.

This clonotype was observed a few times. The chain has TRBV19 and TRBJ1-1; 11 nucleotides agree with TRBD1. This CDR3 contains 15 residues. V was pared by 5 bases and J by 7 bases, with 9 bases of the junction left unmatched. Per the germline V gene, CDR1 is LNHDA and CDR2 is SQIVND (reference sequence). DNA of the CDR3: TGTGCCAGTAGTCCCTCCGGACAGGGGGCATTTGAAGCTTTCTTT. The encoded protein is CASSPSGQGAFEAFF.

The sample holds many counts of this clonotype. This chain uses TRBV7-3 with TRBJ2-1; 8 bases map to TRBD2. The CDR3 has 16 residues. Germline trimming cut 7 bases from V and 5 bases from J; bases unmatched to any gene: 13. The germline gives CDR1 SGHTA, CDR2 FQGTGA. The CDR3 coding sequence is TGTGCCAGCATCCAGGCGCGGGGGGTGGGGAACAATGAGCAGTTCTTC. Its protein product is CASIQARGVGNNEQFF.

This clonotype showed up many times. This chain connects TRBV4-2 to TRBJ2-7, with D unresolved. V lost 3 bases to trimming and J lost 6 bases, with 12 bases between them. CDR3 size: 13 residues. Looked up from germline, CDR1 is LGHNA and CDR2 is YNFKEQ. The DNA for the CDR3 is TGTGCCAGCAGCCACTCCCAAGGTTTCGAGCAGTACTTC. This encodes CASSHSQGFEQYF.

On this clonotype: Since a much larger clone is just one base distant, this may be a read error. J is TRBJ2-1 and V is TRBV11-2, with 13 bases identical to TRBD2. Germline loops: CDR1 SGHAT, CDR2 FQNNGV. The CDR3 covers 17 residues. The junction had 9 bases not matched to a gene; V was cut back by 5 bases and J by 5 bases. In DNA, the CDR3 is TGTGCCAGCAGCCGTAAACCCGGGACTAGCGGGAACAATGAGCAGTTCTTC. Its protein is CASSRKPGTSGNNEQFF.

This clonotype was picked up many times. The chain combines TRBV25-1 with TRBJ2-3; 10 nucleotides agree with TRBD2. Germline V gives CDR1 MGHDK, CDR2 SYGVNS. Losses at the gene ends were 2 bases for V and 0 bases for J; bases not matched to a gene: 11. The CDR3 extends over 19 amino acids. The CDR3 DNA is TGTGCCAGCAGTGAAGGGAGACTAGCGGGCAAGCTTAGCACAGATACGCAGTATTTT. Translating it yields CASSEGRLAGKLSTDTQYF. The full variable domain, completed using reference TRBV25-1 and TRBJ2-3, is EADIYQTPRYLVIGTGKKITLECSQTMGHDKMYWYQQDPGMELHLIHYSYGVNSTEKGDLSSESTVSRIRTEHFPLTLESARPSHTSQYLCASSEGRLAGKLSTDTQYFGPGTRLTVL.